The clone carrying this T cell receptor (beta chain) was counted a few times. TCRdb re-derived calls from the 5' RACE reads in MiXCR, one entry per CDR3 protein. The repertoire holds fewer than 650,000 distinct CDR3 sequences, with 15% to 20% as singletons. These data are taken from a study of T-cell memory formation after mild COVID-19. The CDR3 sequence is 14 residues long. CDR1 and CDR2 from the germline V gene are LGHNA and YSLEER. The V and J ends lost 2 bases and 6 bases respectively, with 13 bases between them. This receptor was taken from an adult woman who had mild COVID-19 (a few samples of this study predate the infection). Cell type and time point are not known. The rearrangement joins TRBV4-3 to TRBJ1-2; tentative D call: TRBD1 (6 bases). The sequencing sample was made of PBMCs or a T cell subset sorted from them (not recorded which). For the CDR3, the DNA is TGCGCCAGCAGCCAATTGGGACAATCGAATGGCTACACCTTC. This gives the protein CASSQLGQSNGYTF.